The 27 T cell receptor beta chains below were found in one sample sequenced in a study of blood T cell repertoires in COVID-19. Clones were read by immunoSEQ multiplex PCR, and TCRdb kept only the in-frame ones, dropping some. Among under 250,000 clones listed, about 79% were seen once. The sample consisted of peripheral blood. These TCRs come from a man at least 80 years old with acute or convalescent COVID-19.

This clone was found once. J is TRBJ1-6 and V is TRBV9, with 8 bases fitting TRBD1. From germline, CDR1 is SGDLS and CDR2 YYNGEE. The CDR3 is made up of 15 amino acids. The ends lost 3 bases at V and 6 bases at J; junction bases unmatched: 5. Written as DNA, the CDR3 is TGTGCCAGCAGCGCGAGCGACAGGGGTAATTCACCCCTCCACTTT. Translated, it gives CASSASDRGNSPLHF.

The chain joins TRBV28 to TRBJ1-2; a possible D gene is TRBD1 (6 bases). In germline, CDR1 is MDHEN, CDR2 SYDVKM. The V gene lost 1 base and the J gene lost 6 bases, with 12 bases spanning the gap. The CDR3 covers 14 residues. As DNA, the CDR3 is TGTGCCAGCAGTTTATCGGACAGACGACATGGCTACACCTTC. Its protein product is CASSLSDRRHGYTF.

CDR3 amino acids: CASSLGLAVNTGELFF. Written as DNA, the CDR3 is TGTGCCAGCAGTCTAGGACTAGCGGTGAACACCGGGGAGCTGTTTTTT. The rearrangement uses TRBV27 and TRBJ2-2, with TRBD2 matching over 10 bases. The J segment lost 1 base and the V segment lost 5 bases, leaving 4 bases of the junction unmatched. Per germline, CDR1 MNHEY and CDR2 SMNVEV (reference sequence). This CDR3 is built from 16 residues.

The rearrangement links TRBV18 to TRBJ1-2, with a tentative D call TRBD1 (6 bases). The germline CDR1 and CDR2 sequences are KGHSH and LQKENI. Deletions cut 0 bases from V and 13 bases from J, with 21 bases between. The CDR3 contains 15 residues. CDR3: CASSPPTLRQAPATF. The CDR3 DNA is TGTGCCAGCTCACCACCGACCCTTCGACAGGCCCCGGCCACCTTC.

The chain couples TRBV18 to TRBJ2-6; perhaps TRBD1 as D (5 bases). Germline V gives CDR1 KGHSH, CDR2 LQKENI. Trimming shortened V by 1 base and J by 0 bases, and 13 bases separated the two germline ends. There are 18 residues in the CDR3. The CDR3: CASSPQGSFLSGANVLTF. The CDR3 DNA reads as TGTGCCAGCTCACCACAGGGGTCCTTTCTCTCTGGGGCCAACGTCCTGACTTTC.

This clone was counted a single time. This sequence joins TRBV19 and TRBJ1-2, with D hard to call. With 7 bases removed from V and 0 bases from J, the gap between germline ends came to 3 bases. CDR1 and CDR2 from the germline V gene are LNHDA and SQIVND (reference sequence). This CDR3 is 11 amino acids long. The CDR3 nucleotides are TGTGCCAGTACTTCTAACTATGGCTACACCTTC. It yields the protein CASTSNYGYTF. Full variable domain (missing parts from reference TRBV19 and TRBJ1-2): DGGITQSPKYLFRKEGQNVTLSCEQNLNHDAMYWYRQDPGQGLRLIYYSQIVNDFQKGDIAEGYSVSREKKESFPLTVTSAQKNPTAFYLCASTSNYGYTFGSGTRLTVV.

In its sample, this clone was seen once. The chain uses TRBV12-5 and TRBJ1-4; a weak D match, TRBD1 (6 bases). Germline CDR1 and CDR2: LGHNT and FRNRAP. V lost 3 bases and J lost 3, with 11 bases in between. This CDR3 region has 15 residues. CDR3 loop: CASGLYGTPNEKLFF. CDR3 DNA sequence: TGTGCTAGTGGTTTATACGGGACACCTAATGAAAAACTGTTTTTT.

This rearrangement joins TRBV7-9 to TRBJ2-5; the D gene is possibly TRBD1 (6 bases). Per germline, CDR1 SEHNR and CDR2 FQNEAQ (reference sequence). V was clipped by 7 bases and J by 7 bases, with 13 bases between them. CDR3 length: 12 residues. CDR3: CASKGHLATQYF. The CDR3 DNA is TGTGCCAGCAAGGGACACCTTGCGACCCAGTACTTC.

The chain has TRBV27 and TRBJ1-5; D is possibly TRBD1 (5 bases). CDR3 length: 15 amino acids. Germline V gene sequence: CDR1 MNHEY, CDR2 SMNVEV (reference sequence). V lost 7 bases and J 10 bases, leaving 23 bases between the germline ends. CDR3 amino acids: CASNLRAGSAEPQHF. Written as DNA, the CDR3 is TGTGCCAGCAACCTCCGCGCAGGGTCCGCGGAACCCCAGCATTTT.

V usage is TRBV7-2 and J usage is TRBJ2-1, with TRBD1 identical over 8 bases. In germline, CDR1 is SGHTA, CDR2 FQGNSA. Unmatched junction bases numbered 6, after V lost 0 bases and J lost 5 bases. The CDR3 runs 16 residues. The CDR3 loop is CASSLAAGGTHNEQFF. The CDR3 DNA reads TGTGCCAGCAGCTTAGCAGCAGGGGGCACACACAATGAGCAGTTCTTC.

The chain is built from TRBV10-3 and TRBJ1-1, with 7 nucleotides matching TRBD1. CDR1 ENHRY and CDR2 SYGVKD come from the germline V gene. The V and J ends lost 0 bases and 4 bases, in that order; junction bases with no gene match: 5. The CDR3 length is 15 residues. The CDR3 DNA reads TGTGCCATCAGTGAGTCAGACAGGGTGATCACTGAAGCTTTCTTT. This encodes CAISESDRVITEAFF.

This clone was counted only a few times. The CDR3 DNA reads TGTGCCATCAGCTTGGGACTGACTTTGAACGAGCAGTACTTC. Translating gives CAISLGLTLNEQYF. The chain is built from TRBV10-3 and TRBJ2-7, with a possible D match to TRBD2 (6 bases). The CDR3 extends over 14 amino acids. Trimming removed 6 bases at V and 5 bases at J, with 17 bases between. Germline V CDR1 and CDR2: ENHRY, SYGVKD.

This chain links TRBV4-2 with TRBJ2-6; TRBD1 aligns across 7 bases. The CDR3 runs to 17 residues. The V and J ends lost 5 bases and 1 base, in that order; junction bases with no gene match: 8. Looked up from germline, CDR1 is LGHNA and CDR2 is YNFKEQ. CDR3 sequence reads: CASSLDGTESGANVLTF. The CDR3, as DNA: TGTGCCAGCAGCTTAGACGGGACAGAATCTGGGGCCAACGTCCTGACTTTC.

The rearrangement links TRBV18 to TRBJ1-6; no definite D call. Germline lookup yields CDR1 KGHSH and CDR2 LQKENI. The CDR3 totals 15 residues. The germline V and J ends were trimmed by 4 bases and 0 bases, with 7 bases remaining between them. DNA of the CDR3: TGTGCCAGCTCACTATTGAGCTCCTATAATTCACCCCTCCACTTT. Protein product: CASSLLSSYNSPLHF.

The chain has TRBV27 and TRBJ1-5, with TRBD1 matching over 8 bases. The CDR3 covers 15 residues. Germline trimming cut 3 bases from V and 6 bases from J; bases unmatched to any gene: 7. Germline V gene sequence: CDR1 MNHEY, CDR2 SMNVEV (reference sequence). The CDR3 protein is CASSFDRGAGQPQHF. The CDR3 region has the DNA TGTGCCAGCAGTTTTGACAGGGGCGCGGGTCAGCCCCAGCATTTT.

This clone was counted only a few times. This chain uses TRBV24-1 with TRBJ2-1; possible D gene TRBD1, 5 bases. The V gene lost 2 bases and the J gene lost 4 bases, with 14 bases spanning the gap. This CDR3 is built from 16 residues. The germline V gene encodes CDR1 KGHDR and CDR2 SFDVKD. For the CDR3, the DNA is TGTGCCACCAGTGATTCCACAAGGACACCATACAATGAGCAGTTCTTC. This codes for CATSDSTRTPYNEQFF.

This clone has a single count. The chain is built from TRBV19 and TRBJ2-2; TRBD1 might be the D (6 bases). CDR1 is LNHDA and CDR2 is SQIVND in the germline V gene (reference sequence). There are 14 residues in the CDR3. Deletions cut 5 bases from V and 5 bases from J, with 12 bases between. DNA of the CDR3: TGTGCCAGTAGTCCCAGGGGAAGTACCGGGGAGCTGTTTTTT. It yields the protein CASSPRGSTGELFF.

The genes are TRBV12-3 or TRBV12-4 and TRBJ1-1; 7 bases are shared with TRBD1. The V gene end was trimmed by 5 bases and the J gene end by 13 bases; junction bases not matched to a gene: 13. The CDR3 sequence is 13 residues long. CDR3 sequence (DNA): TGTGCCAGCAGTCTATGGATCAACGACAGGGTTTTCTTT. Translating gives CASSLWINDRVFF.

J is TRBJ2-1 and V is TRBV3-1 (or the pseudogene TRBV3-2), with a weak D call TRBD1 (6 bases). Germline V gives CDR1 LGHDT, CDR2 YNNKEL (reference sequence). The ends were cut back, 4 bases at V and 8 bases at J, with 12 bases in the middle. This CDR3 contains 13 residues. The CDR3 sequence: CASSLTQGYEQFF. CDR3 DNA: TGTGCCAGCAGCCTCACTCAGGGGTATGAGCAGTTCTTC.

The rearrangement links TRBV2 to TRBJ2-3; TRBD2 might be the D (6 bases). Germline values: CDR1 SNHLY, CDR2 FYNNEI. The V and J ends lost 6 bases and 8 bases respectively, with 18 bases between them. This CDR3 spans 14 amino acids. This chain's CDR3 is CASSSLTSGGTQYF. In DNA, the CDR3 is TGTGCCAGCAGCTCATTGACTAGTGGTGGTACGCAGTATTTT. Complete variable domain (other parts from reference TRBV2 and TRBJ2-3): EPEVTQTPSHQVTQMGQEVILRCVPISNHLYFYWYRQILGQKVEFLVSFYNNEISEKSEIFDDQFSVERPDGSNFTLKIRSTKLEDSAMYFCASSSLTSGGTQYFGPGTRLTVL.

The rearrangement uses TRBV5-8 and TRBJ1-5; D might be TRBD1 (6 bases). Germline CDR1 reads SGHTS; CDR2 reads YDEGEE. Between the trimmed V and J ends, which lost 4 bases and 0 bases, there was a span of 14 bases. CDR3 size: 16 residues. The CDR3 is CASSLEGHPSNQPQHF. As DNA, the CDR3 is TGTGCCAGCAGCCTGGAGGGACACCCTAGCAATCAGCCCCAGCATTTT.

This clone was seen at least ten times. The chain employs TRBV7-2 and TRBJ1-1; 9 nucleotides align to TRBD1. The CDR3 has 13 residues. Unmatched junction bases numbered 2, after V lost 4 bases and J lost 5 bases. The germline gives CDR1 SGHTA, CDR2 FQGNSA. CDR3 sequence (DNA): TGTGCCAGCAGCTGGGACAGGGTAACTGAAGCTTTCTTT. Its protein is CASSWDRVTEAFF. The variable domain in full, with the rest retrieved from reference TRBV7-2 and TRBJ1-1, is GAGVSQSPSNKVTEKGKDVELRCDPISGHTALYWYRQSLGQGLEFLIYFQGNSAPDKSGLPSDRFSAERTGGSVSTLTIQRTQQEDSAVYLCASSWDRVTEAFFGQGTRLTVV.

In this sample, this clone turned up a few times. The CDR3 DNA sequence: TGTGCCAGCACGAGGACAGGGCGAAGTGAAGCTTTCTTT. Amino acid sequence: CASTRTGRSEAFF. V usage is TRBV6-5 and J usage is TRBJ1-1; 8 bases match TRBD1. The ends lost 7 bases at V and 7 bases at J; junction bases unmatched: 8. There are 13 residues in the CDR3. Germline lookup yields CDR1 MNHEY and CDR2 SVGAGI.

The chain couples TRBV5-1 to TRBJ2-1; a possible D gene is TRBD2 (5 bases). The V gene lost 0 bases and the J gene lost 4 bases, with 11 bases spanning the gap. This CDR3 is built from 15 residues. Germline CDR1 and CDR2: SGHRS and YFSETQ. This CDR3 is CASSLVQEEYNEQFF. DNA of the CDR3: TGCGCCAGCAGCTTGGTTCAGGAGGAGTACAATGAGCAGTTCTTC. Supplemented by reference TRBV5-1 and TRBJ2-1, the full variable domain reads KAGVTQTPRYLIKTRGQQVTLSCSPISGHRSVSWYQQTPGQGLQFLFEYFSETQRNKGNFPGRFSGRQFSNSRSEMNVSTLELGDSALYLCASSLVQEEYNEQFFGPGTRLTVL.

The sample holds a few counts of this clone. J is TRBJ2-7 and V is TRBV7-2; D might be TRBD1 (5 bases). CDR3 length equals 14 residues. V gave up 1 base and J gave up 9 bases, with 16 bases separating them. The germline V gene encodes CDR1 SGHTA and CDR2 FQGNSA. Here the CDR3 DNA reads TGTGCCAGCAGCTTAGGGACATCCAACTTAGGGCAGTACTTC. Amino acids: CASSLGTSNLGQYF.

CDR3 DNA: TGTGCCAGCAGCCCACTGACAGGGGGGAACACTGAAGCTTTCTTT. Its protein product is CASSPLTGGNTEAFF. This chain joins TRBV5-5 and TRBJ1-1; 9 bases map to TRBD1. Germline values: CDR1 SGHKS, CDR2 YYEKEE (reference sequence). The CDR3 has 15 residues. V lost 4 bases to trimming and J lost 1 base; unmatched junction nucleotides: 5.

This rearrangement joins TRBV20-1 to TRBJ2-1, with 8 bases fitting TRBD2. The CDR3 runs to 14 residues. The trim removed 3 bases at V and 4 bases at J, leaving 5 bases unmatched. CDR1 and CDR2 from the germline V gene are DFQATT and SNEGSKA (reference sequence). CDR3 loop: CSASAAGAYNEQFF. In DNA, the CDR3 is TGCAGTGCTAGTGCAGCGGGAGCTTACAATGAGCAGTTCTTC.